The 26 T cell receptor beta chains in this list originate from one sample, sequenced in a study of regulatory and conventional T cells in RAG deficiency. Method: immunoSEQ multiplex PCR; TCRdb's copy keeps in-frame clones and lacks some. The sample holds 25,000 to 35,000 clones; about 89% are singletons and the top ten take under 0.85%. Regulatory T cells were sorted from blood as CD4+ CD25-high CD127-low cells. The same specimen was also included in a second study, on regulatory T cells. That report notes: The PCR used 52 TRBV and 13 TRBJ primers.

Specimen: Tregs sorted from blood. Receptor source: a human donor in good health.

V usage is TRBV5-4 and J usage is TRBJ1-3, with a tentative D call TRBD1 (5 bases). CDR3 length: 16 amino acids. Trimming took off 4 bases at V and 3 bases at J, with 17 bases between the two ends. Germline lookup yields CDR1 SGHNT and CDR2 YYREEE (reference sequence). This CDR3 reads CASSRPQAGGGNTIYF. In DNA form, the CDR3 reads TGTGCCAGCAGCAGACCACAGGCGGGGGGTGGAAACACCATATATTTT.

V and J are TRBV7-3 and TRBJ2-7; no definite D call. Germline V gene sequence: CDR1 SGHTA, CDR2 FQGTGA. The germline V and J ends were trimmed by 4 bases and 0 bases, with 7 bases remaining between them. The CDR3 runs 13 residues. The CDR3 spells CASSSDASYEQYF. The CDR3 DNA reads TGTGCCAGCAGCTCGGACGCCTCCTACGAGCAGTACTTC.

J is TRBJ2-3 and V is TRBV10-3; D gene ambiguous. Germline values: CDR1 ENHRY, CDR2 SYGVKD. This CDR3 has 12 residues. Trimming cost V 2 bases and J 7 bases, with 7 bases left between them. The CDR3 reads CAISEVENTQYF. The CDR3 nucleotides read TGTGCCATCAGTGAGGTGGAGAATACGCAGTATTTT.

The chain uses TRBV9 and TRBJ1-1, with 11 bases fitting TRBD1. In germline, CDR1 is SGDLS, CDR2 YYNGEE. The CDR3 runs 15 residues. With 4 bases clipped from V and 5 bases from J, the junction kept 7 bases outside the gene matches. CDR3 region: CASSTAGQGGTEAFF. As DNA, the CDR3 is TGTGCCAGCAGCACCGCGGGACAGGGGGGAACTGAAGCTTTCTTT.

The chain has TRBV5-1 and TRBJ1-2; maybe TRBD1 (6 bases). This CDR3 comprises 16 residues. Looked up from germline, CDR1 is SGHRS and CDR2 is YFSETQ. Between the trimmed V and J ends, which lost 2 bases and 3 bases, there was a span of 17 bases. The CDR3 sequence: CASSFGQPWPHYGYTF. CDR3 DNA: TGCGCCAGCAGCTTTGGACAGCCGTGGCCCCACTATGGCTACACCTTC. Full variable domain (rest looked up from reference TRBV5-1 and TRBJ1-2): KAGVTQTPRYLIKTRGQQVTLSCSPISGHRSVSWYQQTPGQGLQFLFEYFSETQRNKGNFPGRFSGRQFSNSRSEMNVSTLELGDSALYLCASSFGQPWPHYGYTFGSGTRLTVV.

The chain links TRBV4-1 to TRBJ1-2; no definite D call. The CDR3 has 15 residues. V was clipped by 4 bases and J by 3 bases, with 15 bases between them. Germline V gene lookup returns CDR1 MGHRA and CDR2 YSYEKL. CDR3 sequence reads: CASSRTLHGDYGYTF. As DNA, the CDR3 is TGCGCCAGCAGCCGGACTTTACATGGGGACTATGGCTACACCTTC.

CDR3 coding DNA: TGTGCCAGCAGCCAAGAAGTGGTAGGTTCCGCGAACACCGGGGAGCTGTTTTTT. Its translation: CASSQEVVGSANTGELFF. V is TRBV4-2 and J is TRBJ2-2; D ambiguous. This CDR3 spans 18 amino acids. V lost 0 bases to trimming and J lost 0 bases, with 14 bases between them. CDR1 and CDR2 from the germline V gene are LGHNA and YNFKEQ.

This chain connects TRBV15 to TRBJ1-4, with D unclear. This CDR3 comprises 13 residues. The germline CDR1 and CDR2 sequences are LNHNV and YYDKDF (reference sequence). V was shortened by 4 bases and J by 8 bases, with 11 bases between the two germline ends. For the CDR3, the DNA is TGTGCCACCAGCATGGCCGGGCGGGAAAAACTGTTTTTT. It yields the protein CATSMAGREKLFF. Supplemented by reference TRBV15 and TRBJ1-4, the full variable domain reads DAMVIQNPRYQVTQFGKPVTLSCSQTLNHNVMYWYQQKSSQAPKLLFHYYDKDFNNEADTPDNFQSRRPNTSFCFLDIRSPGLGDTAMYLCATSMAGREKLFFGSGTQLSVL.

The rearrangement joins TRBV7-2 to TRBJ1-5, with D unclear. Between the trimmed V and J ends, which lost 1 base and 2 bases, there was a span of 9 bases. Germline V gene lookup returns CDR1 SGHTA and CDR2 FQGNSA. The CDR3 has 15 residues. The CDR3, as DNA: TGTGCCAGCAGCTTAGTCGCCGGGGGCAATCAGCCCCAGCATTTT. Translating gives CASSLVAGGNQPQHF.

In DNA form, the CDR3 reads TGCGCCAGCAGCCCAGGGACAGGGCACGGCTACACCTTC. It specifies CASSPGTGHGYTF. The V gene is TRBV5-1, the J gene TRBJ1-2; 9 bases fit TRBD1. The CDR3 loop spans 13 amino acids. Germline CDR1 is SGHRS and CDR2 is YFSETQ. Losses at the gene ends were 4 bases for V and 8 bases for J; bases not matched to a gene: 6.

The rearrangement links TRBV7-6 to TRBJ1-1; TRBD1 is a possible D gene (5 bases). The CDR3 runs to 15 residues. The V and J ends lost 5 bases and 8 bases respectively, with 21 bases between them. Germline V gene sequence: CDR1 SGHVS, CDR2 FNYEAQ. Here the CDR3 DNA reads TGTGCCAGCAGCCGATCCGGGCTGACAGAGACAGAAGCTTTCTTT. As protein: CASSRSGLTETEAFF.

The CDR3 sequence is CASSFQGSYNEQFF. In nucleotides, the CDR3 is TGCGCCAGCAGCTTTCAGGGTTCCTACAATGAGCAGTTCTTC. The chain is built from TRBV5-1 and TRBJ2-1; the D gene is possibly TRBD1 (5 bases). Germline lookup yields CDR1 SGHRS and CDR2 YFSETQ. This CDR3 region has 14 residues. V shed 2 bases and J shed 1 base, with 7 bases lying between them.

This clone was seen more than once but under ten times. The CDR3 DNA sequence: TGCGCCAGCAGCTTGGGACGTAGCTCTGGGGCCAACGTCCTGACTTTC. This gives the protein CASSLGRSSGANVLTF. The chain combines TRBV5-1 with TRBJ2-6; no clear D gene. The V gene's germline CDR1 is SGHRS and CDR2 YFSETQ. The V and J ends lost 0 bases and 0 bases respectively, with 7 bases between them. The CDR3 sequence is 16 residues long.

This chain joins TRBV7-9 and TRBJ2-1; 8 positions match TRBD2. Germline V gene data show CDR1 as SEHNR and CDR2 as FQNEAQ (reference sequence). The CDR3 covers 15 residues. V was pared by 1 base and J by 12 bases, with 11 bases of the junction left unmatched. The CDR3 sequence is CASSLVAGGPTWQFF. The CDR3, as DNA: TGTGCCAGCAGCTTAGTTGCGGGGGGCCCGACATGGCAGTTCTTC.

This clone showed up just a few times. The V and J genes are TRBV19 and TRBJ2-3; no clear D. This CDR3 has 12 residues. The V gene's germline CDR1 is LNHDA and CDR2 SQIVND (reference sequence). V was clipped by 8 bases and J by 2 bases, with 8 bases between them. CDR3 residues: CASRTTTDTQYF. The CDR3 region has the DNA TGTGCCAGTCGGACCACCACAGATACGCAGTATTTT. The variable domain in full, with the rest retrieved from reference TRBV19 and TRBJ2-3, is DGGITQSPKYLFRKEGQNVTLSCEQNLNHDAMYWYRQDPGQGLRLIYYSQIVNDFQKGDIAEGYSVSREKKESFPLTVTSAQKNPTAFYLCASRTTTDTQYFGPGTRLTVL.

V gene TRBV11-1 combines with J gene TRBJ2-7, with D possibly matching TRBD1 (6 bases). Trimming removed 6 bases at V and 3 bases at J, with 12 bases between. Germline-derived CDR1 and CDR2 are SGHAT and FQDESV (reference sequence). CDR3 length: 13 amino acids. The CDR3 protein is CASSYDRFYEQYF. CDR3 nucleotides: TGTGCCAGCAGTTATGACAGGTTCTACGAGCAGTACTTC.

The chain combines TRBV6-6 with TRBJ1-2; D is undetermined. This CDR3 contains 12 residues. Trimming pared 0 bases from V and 7 bases from J, leaving 6 bases between. Per the germline V gene, CDR1 is MNHNY and CDR2 is SVGAGI (reference sequence). The CDR3 sequence is CASSYSAGGYTF. The CDR3, as DNA: TGTGCCAGCAGTTACTCTGCGGGTGGCTACACCTTC.

This clone was recorded a few times. This chain connects TRBV6-5 to TRBJ2-7; 9 nucleotides agree with TRBD2. The ends lost 1 base at V and 6 bases at J; junction bases unmatched: 7. Germline CDR1 MNHEY, CDR2 SVGAGI. This CDR3 comprises 15 residues. DNA of the CDR3: TGTGCCAGCAGTTACTTGGCGGGGGGGCGGGGCGAGCAGTACTTC. This encodes CASSYLAGGRGEQYF.

This clone came up a few times. The rearrangement uses TRBV7-9 and TRBJ1-2; D is unclear. The CDR3 runs 16 residues. Trimming removed 3 bases at V and 0 bases at J, with 14 bases between. Germline V gene lookup returns CDR1 SEHNR and CDR2 FQNEAQ (reference sequence). The CDR3 DNA reads as TGTGCCAGCAGCTTTTCCCGGACGGATACTAACTATGGCTACACCTTC. It specifies CASSFSRTDTNYGYTF.

V usage is TRBV5-1 and J usage is TRBJ2-2; D is uncertain. V lost 0 bases, J lost 3 bases, and 9 bases lay in between. Germline lookup yields CDR1 SGHRS and CDR2 YFSETQ. The CDR3 totals 15 residues. CDR3 sequence: CASSLVGQHTGELFF. DNA of the CDR3: TGCGCCAGCAGCTTGGTCGGGCAGCACACCGGGGAGCTGTTTTTT.

J is TRBJ2-5 and V is TRBV9; 7 bases map to TRBD1. The germline CDR1 and CDR2 sequences are SGDLS and YYNGEE. The CDR3 length is 15 residues. V shed 0 bases, J shed 5 bases, and the junction held 7 bases outside the gene matches. CDR3 loop: CASSVERGPGETQYF. Written as DNA, the CDR3 is TGTGCCAGCAGCGTAGAAAGGGGGCCGGGGGAGACCCAGTACTTC.

The genes are TRBV19 and TRBJ1-5; 8 bases align to TRBD1. The germline V gene encodes CDR1 LNHDA and CDR2 SQIVND (reference sequence). This CDR3 contains 15 residues. The V gene end was trimmed by 3 bases and the J gene end by 7 bases; junction bases not matched to a gene: 8. CDR3 sequence reads: CASSIPTGVGQPQHF. The CDR3 nucleotides read TGTGCCAGTAGTATTCCGACAGGGGTCGGACAGCCCCAGCATTTT.

This clone is judged medium-sized. The V and J genes are TRBV21-1 and TRBJ1-1. TRBV21-1 is a documented pseudogene. The CDR3 has 13 residues. CDR3 amino acids: CASSKAPNTEAFF. Written as DNA, the CDR3 is TGTGCCAGCAGCAAAGCGCCGAACACTGAAGCTTTCTTT.

In nucleotides, the CDR3 is TGTGCCAGCACCGGGTCTGGAGCCGCTGCTGCTTTCTTT. Translation: CASTGSGAAAAFF. This chain joins TRBV5-4 and TRBJ1-1; no clear D. The CDR3 runs to 13 residues. The germline V and J ends were trimmed by 6 bases and 11 bases, with 20 bases remaining between them. Germline values: CDR1 SGHNT, CDR2 YYREEE (reference sequence).

The genes are TRBV7-9 and TRBJ2-3, with 8 bases identical to TRBD2. Losses at the gene ends were 3 bases for V and 3 bases for J; bases not matched to a gene: 11. The CDR3 is made up of 17 amino acids. CDR1 and CDR2 (germline): SEHNR, FQNEAQ (reference sequence). CDR3 amino acids: CASSLVPFAGGTDTQYF. The CDR3 DNA is TGTGCCAGCAGCTTGGTCCCTTTCGCGGGGGGAACAGATACGCAGTATTTT.

The V gene is TRBV6-6, the J gene TRBJ1-1; a weak D match, TRBD1 (6 bases). With 5 bases removed from V and 6 bases from J, the gap between germline ends came to 16 bases. This CDR3 contains 14 residues. CDR1 is MNHNY and CDR2 is SVGAGI in the germline V gene (reference sequence). CDR3 in amino acids: CASSPDRWSAEAFF. The CDR3, as DNA: TGTGCCAGCAGTCCCGACAGGTGGAGCGCTGAAGCTTTCTTT.